The 19 T cell receptor beta chains below were found in one sample sequenced in a study of blood T cell repertoires in COVID-19. Measured with immunoSEQ multiplex PCR; TCRdb has only the in-frame clones, and not every one. The sample records 65,000 to 90,000 clones, around 80% being singletons. Sequences were obtained from peripheral blood. The source of these receptors is a man aged 55 to 70 with acute or convalescent COVID-19.

The gene calls are TRBV19 and TRBJ1-2; D is perhaps TRBD1 (6 bases). Germline V gives CDR1 LNHDA, CDR2 SQIVND (reference sequence). The CDR3 loop spans 16 amino acids. V was clipped by 5 bases and J by 3 bases, with 19 bases between them. The CDR3 nucleotides are TGTGCCAGTAGTTCAACCCGGGACACGGATTACTATGGCTACACCTTC. Translating it yields CASSSTRDTDYYGYTF.

The CDR3 loop reads CASSWQGGRGEAFF. The CDR3 DNA reads as TGTGCCAGCAGTTGGCAGGGGGGCAGAGGTGAAGCTTTCTTT. The gene calls are TRBV6-5 and TRBJ1-1; 7 nucleotides agree with TRBD1. The CDR3 is 14 residues long. With V trimmed by 4 bases and J by 7 bases, 9 bases remained unmatched. The germline CDR1 and CDR2 sequences are MNHEY and SVGAGI.

This clone was detected only a few times. This chain joins TRBV6-5 and TRBJ2-3; unclear D gene. V was clipped by 7 bases and J by 2 bases, with 13 bases between them. The CDR3 is made up of 14 amino acids. Per germline, CDR1 MNHEY and CDR2 SVGAGI. The CDR3 region is CASNLLDITDTQYF. CDR3 DNA: TGTGCCAGCAACTTACTCGACATCACAGATACGCAGTATTTT.

V usage is TRBV28 and J usage is TRBJ1-5; TRBD1 is a possible D gene (6 bases). The CDR3 runs to 15 residues. CDR1 and CDR2 (germline): MDHEN, SYDVKM. Trimming stripped 6 bases from V and 3 bases from J, with 15 bases between. The CDR3 sequence: CASSPRGFANQPQHF. CDR3 nucleotides: TGTGCCAGCAGCCCGAGGGGGTTTGCCAATCAGCCCCAGCATTTT.

This chain connects TRBV28 to TRBJ1-2; D perhaps matches TRBD1 (5 bases). CDR3 size: 12 residues. Trimming cost V 8 bases and J 4 bases, with 11 bases left between them. Germline V gives CDR1 MDHEN, CDR2 SYDVKM. CDR3 protein: CASQVGGYGYTF. CDR3 DNA sequence: TGTGCCAGCCAGGTGGGGGGCTATGGCTACACCTTC.

The rearrangement uses TRBV3-1 (or the pseudogene TRBV3-2) and TRBJ1-1; tentatively, D is TRBD1 (6 bases). This CDR3 spans 16 amino acids. Trimming shortened V by 4 bases and J by 5 bases, and 20 bases separated the two germline ends. Germline V gene data show CDR1 as LGHDT and CDR2 as YNNKEL (reference sequence). CDR3 DNA: TGTGCCAGCAGCCCCGTATCCGGGACAAAGGGGACTGAAGCTTTCTTT. Protein product: CASSPVSGTKGTEAFF.

The chain employs TRBV9 and TRBJ2-1, with TRBD2 as a possible D gene (6 bases). The CDR3 has 16 amino acids. Between the trimmed V and J ends, which lost 4 bases and 0 bases, there was a span of 14 bases. Germline loops: CDR1 SGDLS, CDR2 YYNGEE. Here the CDR3 DNA reads TGTGCCAGCAGCCCTCGATACGGGGGCTCCTACAATGAGCAGTTCTTC. It yields the protein CASSPRYGGSYNEQFF.

This clone was found once. The V call is TRBV24-1, the J call TRBJ2-5; 9 bases are shared with TRBD2. V trimming: 9 bases; J trimming: 3 bases; junction bases outside the gene matches: 4. Germline CDR1 and CDR2: KGHDR and SFDVKD. CDR3 length equals 13 residues. The CDR3 sequence is CATARGGEETQYF. CDR3 bases: TGTGCCACCGCCCGCGGGGGGGAAGAGACCCAGTACTTC.

The chain employs TRBV2 and TRBJ2-7; 8 nucleotides agree with TRBD1. This CDR3 region has 12 residues. Looked up from germline, CDR1 is SNHLY and CDR2 is FYNNEI. V lost 10 bases and J lost 4; bases outside the gene matches: 6. The CDR3 nucleotides are TGTGCCATACAGGGGGTGGGGTACGAGCAGTACTTC. Encoded protein: CAIQGVGYEQYF.

This clone was seen just once. CDR3 nucleotide sequence: TGTGCCAGTAGTCCCGGACAGTACTATGGCTACACCTTC. Translating gives CASSPGQYYGYTF. The genes are TRBV19 and TRBJ1-2; D perhaps matches TRBD1 (6 bases). Germline V CDR1 and CDR2: LNHDA, SQIVND (reference sequence). This CDR3 region has 13 residues. Trimming cost V 5 bases and J 3 bases, with 10 bases left between them.

The CDR3 reads CAISEEAGTNTGELFF. The CDR3 nucleotides read TGTGCCATCAGTGAAGAGGCAGGGACGAACACCGGGGAGCTGTTTTTT. The gene calls are TRBV10-3 and TRBJ2-2; perhaps TRBD1 as D (5 bases). Germline V gene lookup returns CDR1 ENHRY and CDR2 SYGVKD. The CDR3 has 16 amino acids. The V end was cut by 3 bases, the J end by 0 bases, with 11 bases between.

This chain links TRBV12-3 or TRBV12-4 with TRBJ1-1; D is possibly TRBD1 (5 bases). V lost 7 bases to trimming and J lost 1 base, with 10 bases between them. The CDR3 consists of 13 residues. The CDR3 sequence is CASTLDRNTEAFF. In DNA form, the CDR3 reads TGTGCCAGCACCTTAGACAGGAACACTGAAGCTTTCTTT.

This clone was seen a few times. The chain couples TRBV6-6 to TRBJ1-1; D might be TRBD1 (5 bases). The germline V gene has CDR1 MNHNY and CDR2 SVGAGI (reference sequence). Trimming left V 6 bases short and J 5 bases short, with 16 bases between. The CDR3 covers 14 residues. CDR3 loop: CASRPRAVGTEAFF. DNA of the CDR3: TGTGCCAGCAGGCCCAGGGCCGTAGGAACTGAAGCTTTCTTT.

V gene TRBV5-1 combines with J gene TRBJ2-3; 13 bases agree with TRBD2. V shed 0 bases, J shed 4 bases, and the junction held 2 bases outside the gene matches. This CDR3 contains 16 residues. Germline V gene lookup returns CDR1 SGHRS and CDR2 YFSETQ. CDR3 sequence reads: CASSLGGLAGPDTQYF. As DNA, the CDR3 is TGCGCCAGCAGCTTGGGGGGACTAGCGGGACCAGATACGCAGTATTTT.

The rearrangement links TRBV20-1 to TRBJ2-7; 12 bases match TRBD2. The germline V gene encodes CDR1 DFQATT and CDR2 SNEGSKA (reference sequence). The CDR3 runs to 15 residues. V shed 3 bases and J 3 bases; nucleotides not matched to a gene: 6. CDR3 nucleotides: TGCAGTGCTAGTCACGGACTAGCGGGAAGCTACGAGCAGTACTTC. Its translation is CSASHGLAGSYEQYF.

This chain links TRBV4-2 with TRBJ2-1; 12 bases match TRBD2. V trimming: 0 bases; J trimming: 7 bases; junction bases outside the gene matches: 10. The germline gives CDR1 LGHNA, CDR2 YNFKEQ. CDR3 length equals 18 residues. The CDR3 DNA follows: TGTGCCAGCAGCCAAGATAGGGCTAGCGGGGGGGCCGGGAATGAGCAGTTCTTC. The encoded protein is CASSQDRASGGAGNEQFF.

The genes are TRBV5-1 and TRBJ1-2; TRBD1 matches 11 bases. The germline V gene has CDR1 SGHRS and CDR2 YFSETQ. The CDR3 is 15 amino acids. V shed 0 bases, J shed 8 bases, and the junction held 6 bases outside the gene matches. DNA for the CDR3: TGCGCCAGCAGCTTGGAAGGGACAGGGGGTGGCGGCTACACCTTC. Translation: CASSLEGTGGGGYTF. The full variable domain, its missing parts supplied by reference TRBV5-1 and TRBJ1-2, is KAGVTQTPRYLIKTRGQQVTLSCSPISGHRSVSWYQQTPGQGLQFLFEYFSETQRNKGNFPGRFSGRQFSNSRSEMNVSTLELGDSALYLCASSLEGTGGGGYTFGSGTRLTVV.

J is TRBJ1-4 and V is TRBV29-1; D call uncertain. The germline V gene encodes CDR1 SQVTM and CDR2 ANQGSEA. The CDR3 is 15 residues long. V dropped 4 bases and J dropped 8 bases, with 20 bases sitting between them. The CDR3 sequence: CSVADQAGVGEKLFF. The CDR3, as DNA: TGCAGCGTTGCCGACCAGGCGGGTGTGGGCGAAAAACTGTTTTTT.

This sequence joins TRBV7-9 and TRBJ2-1, with 7 bases that match TRBD2. CDR1 and CDR2 (germline): SEHNR, FQNEAQ (reference sequence). Germline trimming cut 4 bases from V and 0 bases from J; bases unmatched to any gene: 12. The CDR3 totals 18 residues. The CDR3 DNA reads TGTGCCAGCAGCTCGGGAGGTGGGGCGGATGGCTCCTACAATGAGCAGTTCTTC. This gives the protein CASSSGGGADGSYNEQFF.